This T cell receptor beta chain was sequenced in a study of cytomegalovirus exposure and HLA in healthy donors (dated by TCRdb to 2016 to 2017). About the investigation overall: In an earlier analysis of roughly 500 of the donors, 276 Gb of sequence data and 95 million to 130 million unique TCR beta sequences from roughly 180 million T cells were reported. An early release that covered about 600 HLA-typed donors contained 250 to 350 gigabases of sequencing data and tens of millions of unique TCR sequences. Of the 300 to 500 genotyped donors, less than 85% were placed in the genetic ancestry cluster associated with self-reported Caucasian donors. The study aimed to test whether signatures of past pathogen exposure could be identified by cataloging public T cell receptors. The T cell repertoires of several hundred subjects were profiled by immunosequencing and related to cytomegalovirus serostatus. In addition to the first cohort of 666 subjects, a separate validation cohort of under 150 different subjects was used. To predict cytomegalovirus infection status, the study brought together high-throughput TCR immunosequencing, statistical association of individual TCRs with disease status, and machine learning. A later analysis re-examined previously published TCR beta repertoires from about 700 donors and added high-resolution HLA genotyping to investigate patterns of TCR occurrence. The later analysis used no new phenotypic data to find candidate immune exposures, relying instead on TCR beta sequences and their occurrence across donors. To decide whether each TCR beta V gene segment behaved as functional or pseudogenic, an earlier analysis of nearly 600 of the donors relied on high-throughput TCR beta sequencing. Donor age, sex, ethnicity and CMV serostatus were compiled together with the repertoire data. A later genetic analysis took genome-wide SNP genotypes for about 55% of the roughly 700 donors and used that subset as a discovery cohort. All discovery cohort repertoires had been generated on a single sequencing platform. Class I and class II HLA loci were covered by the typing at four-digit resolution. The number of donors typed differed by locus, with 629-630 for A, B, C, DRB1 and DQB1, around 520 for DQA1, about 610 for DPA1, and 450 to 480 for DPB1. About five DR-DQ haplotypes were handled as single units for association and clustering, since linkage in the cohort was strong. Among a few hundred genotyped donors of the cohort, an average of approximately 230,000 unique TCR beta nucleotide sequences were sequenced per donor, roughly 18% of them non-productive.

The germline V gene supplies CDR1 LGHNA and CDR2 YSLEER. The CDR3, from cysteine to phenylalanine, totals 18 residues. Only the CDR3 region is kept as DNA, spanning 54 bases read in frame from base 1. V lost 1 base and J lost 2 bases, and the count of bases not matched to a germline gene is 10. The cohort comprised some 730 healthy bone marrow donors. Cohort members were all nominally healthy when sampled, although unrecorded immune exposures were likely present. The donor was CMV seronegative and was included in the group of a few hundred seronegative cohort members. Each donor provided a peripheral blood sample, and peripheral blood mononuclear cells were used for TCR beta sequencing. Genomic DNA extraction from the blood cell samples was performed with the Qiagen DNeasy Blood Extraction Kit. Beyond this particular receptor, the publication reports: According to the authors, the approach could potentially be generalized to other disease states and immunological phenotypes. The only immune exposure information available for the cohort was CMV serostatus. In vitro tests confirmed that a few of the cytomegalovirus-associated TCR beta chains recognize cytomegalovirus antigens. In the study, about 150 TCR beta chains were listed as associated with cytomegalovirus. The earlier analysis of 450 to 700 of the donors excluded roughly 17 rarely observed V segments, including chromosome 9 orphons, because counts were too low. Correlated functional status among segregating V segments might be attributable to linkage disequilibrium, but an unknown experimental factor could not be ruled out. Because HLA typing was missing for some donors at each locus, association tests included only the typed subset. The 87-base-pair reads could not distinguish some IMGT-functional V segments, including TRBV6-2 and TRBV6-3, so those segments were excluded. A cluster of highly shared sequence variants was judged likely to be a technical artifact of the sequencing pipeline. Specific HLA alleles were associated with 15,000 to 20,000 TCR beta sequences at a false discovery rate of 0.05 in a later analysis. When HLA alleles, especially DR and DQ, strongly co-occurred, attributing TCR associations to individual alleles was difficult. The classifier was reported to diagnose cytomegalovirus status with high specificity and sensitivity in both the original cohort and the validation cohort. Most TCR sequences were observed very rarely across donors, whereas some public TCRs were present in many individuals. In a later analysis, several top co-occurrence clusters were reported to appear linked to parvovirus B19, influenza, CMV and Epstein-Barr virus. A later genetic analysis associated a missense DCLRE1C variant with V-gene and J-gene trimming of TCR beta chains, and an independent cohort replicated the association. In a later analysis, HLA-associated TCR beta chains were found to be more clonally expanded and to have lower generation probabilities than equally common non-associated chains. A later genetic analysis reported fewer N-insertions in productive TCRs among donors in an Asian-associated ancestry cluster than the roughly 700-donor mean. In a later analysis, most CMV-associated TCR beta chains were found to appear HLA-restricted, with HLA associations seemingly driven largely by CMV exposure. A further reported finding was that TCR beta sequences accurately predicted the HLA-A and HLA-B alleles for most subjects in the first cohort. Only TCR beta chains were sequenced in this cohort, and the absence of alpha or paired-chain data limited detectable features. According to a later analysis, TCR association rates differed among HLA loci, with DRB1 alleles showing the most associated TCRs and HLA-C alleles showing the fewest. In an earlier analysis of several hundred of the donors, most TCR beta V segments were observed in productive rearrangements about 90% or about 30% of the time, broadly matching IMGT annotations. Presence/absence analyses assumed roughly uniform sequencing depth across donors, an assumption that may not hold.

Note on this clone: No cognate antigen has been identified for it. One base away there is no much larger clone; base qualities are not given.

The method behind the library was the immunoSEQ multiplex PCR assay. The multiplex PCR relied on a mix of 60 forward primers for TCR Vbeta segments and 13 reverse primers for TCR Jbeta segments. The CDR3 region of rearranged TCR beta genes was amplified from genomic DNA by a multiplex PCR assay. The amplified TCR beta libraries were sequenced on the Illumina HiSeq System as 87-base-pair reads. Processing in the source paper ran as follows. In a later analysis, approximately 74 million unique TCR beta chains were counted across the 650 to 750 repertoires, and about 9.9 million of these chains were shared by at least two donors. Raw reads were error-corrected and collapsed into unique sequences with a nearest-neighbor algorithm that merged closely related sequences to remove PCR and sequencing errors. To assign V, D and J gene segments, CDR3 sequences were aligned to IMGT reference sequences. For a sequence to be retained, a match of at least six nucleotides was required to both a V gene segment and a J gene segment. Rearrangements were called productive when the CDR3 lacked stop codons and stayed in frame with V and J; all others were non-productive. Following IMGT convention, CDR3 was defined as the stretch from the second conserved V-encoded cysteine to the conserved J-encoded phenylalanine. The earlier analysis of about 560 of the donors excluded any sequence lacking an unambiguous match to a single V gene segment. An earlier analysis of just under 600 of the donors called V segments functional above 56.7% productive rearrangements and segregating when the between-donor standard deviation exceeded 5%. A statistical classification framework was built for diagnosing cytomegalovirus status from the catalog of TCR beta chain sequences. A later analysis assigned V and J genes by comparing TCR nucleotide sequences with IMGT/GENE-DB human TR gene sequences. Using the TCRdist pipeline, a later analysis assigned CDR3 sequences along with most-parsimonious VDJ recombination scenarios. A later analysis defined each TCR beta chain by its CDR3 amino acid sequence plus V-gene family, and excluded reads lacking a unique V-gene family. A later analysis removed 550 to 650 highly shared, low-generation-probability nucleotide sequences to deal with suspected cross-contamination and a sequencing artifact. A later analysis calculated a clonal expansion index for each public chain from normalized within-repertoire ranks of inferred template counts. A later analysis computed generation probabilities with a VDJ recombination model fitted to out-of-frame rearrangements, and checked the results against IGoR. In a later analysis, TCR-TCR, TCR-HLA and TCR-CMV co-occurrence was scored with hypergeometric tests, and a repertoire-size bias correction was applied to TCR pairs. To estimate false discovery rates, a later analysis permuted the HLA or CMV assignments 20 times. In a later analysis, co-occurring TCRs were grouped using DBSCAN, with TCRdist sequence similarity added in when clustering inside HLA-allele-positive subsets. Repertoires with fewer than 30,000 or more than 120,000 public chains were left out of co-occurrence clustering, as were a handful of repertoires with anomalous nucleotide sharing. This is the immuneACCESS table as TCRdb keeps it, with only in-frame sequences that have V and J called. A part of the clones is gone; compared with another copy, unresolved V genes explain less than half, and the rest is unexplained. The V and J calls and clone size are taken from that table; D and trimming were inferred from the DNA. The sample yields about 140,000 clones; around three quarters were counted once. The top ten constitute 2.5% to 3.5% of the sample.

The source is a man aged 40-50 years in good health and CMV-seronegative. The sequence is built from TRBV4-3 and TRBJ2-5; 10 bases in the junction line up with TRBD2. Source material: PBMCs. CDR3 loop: CASSQGVSGGPWQETQYF. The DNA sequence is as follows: TGCGCCAGCAGCCAAGGGGTTAGCGGGGGGCCGTGGCAAGAGACCCAGTACTTC.